Described below is a single T cell receptor beta chain sequence and its context. This clone has just one count. Its target antigen remains unknown. There are no base qualities to consult, and no much larger clone falls within one base. Whole blood was collected in K2EDTA tubes by collaborating institutions according to the institutions' own protocols. For TCRbeta analysis, collaborator samples were shipped as frozen whole blood, as isolated PBMCs, or as DNA extracted from either sample type. The CDR3 contains 13 residues, cysteine and phenylalanine counted. The read is trimmed to its CDR3 DNA, 39 bases read in frame from base 1. V ends up 5 bases short and J 7 bases short, with an unmatched junction base count of 6. TCRbeta CDR3 regions were amplified from genomic DNA using the immunoSEQ Assay, a bias-controlled multiplex PCR. The original pipeline was this. Within the assay, amplification of reference gene primers was used to estimate how many nucleated cells each sample contained. Sequence reads were collapsed and filtered to measure the absolute abundance of every unique TCRbeta CDR3 rearrangement. For each sample, productive Simpson clonality was calculated as the square root of Simpson's diversity index over productive rearrangements. Imported from immuneACCESS, the table was reduced by TCRdb to in-frame sequences with V and J called. These copies leave out some clones; in studies compared against another copy, an unresolved V gene accounts for under half, and the cause of the remainder is not known. V, J and clone size were drawn from that table, and D and trimming were deduced from the DNA. The sample table lists some 200,000 clones, 88% of them with a count of one. The ten largest account for roughly 1.7% of the sample.

This entry belongs to a study of blood T cell repertoires in COVID-19 (dated by TCRdb to the early 2020s). With respect to the entire study: Collaborator samples came from the United States, Italy and Spain and covered acute and convalescent phases of COVID-19. Where available, HLA class I and class II types were obtained from metadata supplied by the sample provider rather than from assay-based typing. The sample metadata nearly always contained a de-identified subject ID, COVID-19 status, age in years and sex. Samples came from the ongoing ImmuneRACE study (first 160 participants) plus 1,254 subjects from 6 global collaborators. Deeply sampled blood TCRbeta repertoires from subjects exposed to, actively infected with, or recovered from COVID-19 were included in the dataset. The repertoires were released in a freely available public database intended as a resource for research on the immune response to SARS-CoV-2. The material from the prospective study consisted of cDNA or gDNA derived from T cells, B-cell-depleted T cells, or PBMCs.

The paper's findings and limits, for the study overall: The amount of clinical and demographic metadata varied by source and participant and was provided uncurated.

The sample consisted of peripheral blood. The chain is encoded by TRBV12-3 or TRBV12-4 joined to TRBJ1-1, with 8 junctional bases fitting TRBD1. This receptor was taken from a man between 65 and 85 years old with acute or convalescent COVID-19. CDR3 protein: CASSPPGGLEAFF. The DNA reads as follows: TGTGCCAGCAGTCCTCCAGGGGGCCTTGAAGCTTTCTTT.